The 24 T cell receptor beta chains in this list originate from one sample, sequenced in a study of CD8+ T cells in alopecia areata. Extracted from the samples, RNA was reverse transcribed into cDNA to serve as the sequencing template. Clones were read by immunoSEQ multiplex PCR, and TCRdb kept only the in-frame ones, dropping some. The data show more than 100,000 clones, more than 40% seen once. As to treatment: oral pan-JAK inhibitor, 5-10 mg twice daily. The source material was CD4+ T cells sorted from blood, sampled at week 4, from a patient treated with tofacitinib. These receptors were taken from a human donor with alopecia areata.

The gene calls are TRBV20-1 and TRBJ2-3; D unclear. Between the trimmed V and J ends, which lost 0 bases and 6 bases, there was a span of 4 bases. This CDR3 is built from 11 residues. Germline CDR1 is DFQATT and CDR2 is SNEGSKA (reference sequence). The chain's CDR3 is CSARDGDTQYF. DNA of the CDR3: TGCAGTGCTAGAGATGGGGATACGCAGTATTTT.

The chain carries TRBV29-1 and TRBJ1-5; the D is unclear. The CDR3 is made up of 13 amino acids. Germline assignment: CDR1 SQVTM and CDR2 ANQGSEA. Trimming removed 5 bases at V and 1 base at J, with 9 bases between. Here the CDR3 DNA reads TGCAGCGTTTCCCTGGGAAGCAATCAGCCCCAGCATTTT. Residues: CSVSLGSNQPQHF. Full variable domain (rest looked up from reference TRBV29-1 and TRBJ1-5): SAVISQKPSRDICQRGTSLTIQCQVDSQVTMMFWYRQQPGQSLTLIATANQGSEATYESGFVIDKFPISRPNLTFSTLTVSNMSPEDSSIYLCSVSLGSNQPQHFGDGTRLSIL.

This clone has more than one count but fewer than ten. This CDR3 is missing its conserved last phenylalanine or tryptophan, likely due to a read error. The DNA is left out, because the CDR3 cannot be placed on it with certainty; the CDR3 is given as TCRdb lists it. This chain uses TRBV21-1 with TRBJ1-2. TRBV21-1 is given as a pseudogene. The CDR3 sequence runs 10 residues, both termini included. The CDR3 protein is CASSKGRSPI.

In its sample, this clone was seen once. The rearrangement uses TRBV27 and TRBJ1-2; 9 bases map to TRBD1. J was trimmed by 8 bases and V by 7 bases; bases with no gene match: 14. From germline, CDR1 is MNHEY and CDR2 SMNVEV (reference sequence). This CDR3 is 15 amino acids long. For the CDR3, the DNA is TGTGCCAGCACCTCTTTGGGACAGGGAGGAGTAGGCTACACCTTC. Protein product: CASTSLGQGGVGYTF.

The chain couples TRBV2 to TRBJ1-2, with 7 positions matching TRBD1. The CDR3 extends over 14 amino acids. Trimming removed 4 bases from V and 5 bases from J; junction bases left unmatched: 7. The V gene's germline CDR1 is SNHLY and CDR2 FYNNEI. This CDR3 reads CASSGETGTYGYTF. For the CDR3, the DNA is TGTGCCAGCAGTGGAGAGACAGGGACGTATGGCTACACCTTC.

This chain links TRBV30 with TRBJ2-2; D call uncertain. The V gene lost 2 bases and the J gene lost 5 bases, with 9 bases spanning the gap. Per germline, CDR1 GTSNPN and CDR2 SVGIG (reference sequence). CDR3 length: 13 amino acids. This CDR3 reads CAWSKTMTGELFF. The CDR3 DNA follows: TGTGCCTGGAGTAAGACCATGACCGGGGAGCTGTTTTTT.

The CDR3 loop is CASSLYREIRTQYF. CDR3 bases: TGTGCCAGCAGCTTATACAGGGAAATTCGGACCCAGTACTTC. The J gene is TRBJ2-5, the V gene TRBV7-8; TRBD1 might be the D (6 bases). The CDR3 spans 14 residues. Trimming shortened V by 2 bases and J by 7 bases, and 14 bases separated the two germline ends. Germline-derived CDR1 and CDR2 are SGHVS and FQNEAQ.

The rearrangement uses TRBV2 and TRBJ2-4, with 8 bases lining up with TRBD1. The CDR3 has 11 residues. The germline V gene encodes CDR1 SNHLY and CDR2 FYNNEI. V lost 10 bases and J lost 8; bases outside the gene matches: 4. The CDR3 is CATDRGHIQYF. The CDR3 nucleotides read TGTGCCACTGACAGGGGACACATTCAGTACTTC.

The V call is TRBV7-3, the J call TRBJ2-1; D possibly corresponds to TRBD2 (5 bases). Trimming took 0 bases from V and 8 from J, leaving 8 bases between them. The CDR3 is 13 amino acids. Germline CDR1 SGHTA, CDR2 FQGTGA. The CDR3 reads CASSLTRDDEQFF. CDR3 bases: TGTGCCAGCAGCTTAACGAGGGATGATGAGCAGTTCTTC.

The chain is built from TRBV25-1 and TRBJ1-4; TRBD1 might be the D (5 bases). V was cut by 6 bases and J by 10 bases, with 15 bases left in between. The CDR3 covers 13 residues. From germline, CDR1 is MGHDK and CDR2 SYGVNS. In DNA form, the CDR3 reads TGTGCCAGCAGCCCAGGGCGGGAGGGAAAACTGTTTTTT. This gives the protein CASSPGREGKLFF.

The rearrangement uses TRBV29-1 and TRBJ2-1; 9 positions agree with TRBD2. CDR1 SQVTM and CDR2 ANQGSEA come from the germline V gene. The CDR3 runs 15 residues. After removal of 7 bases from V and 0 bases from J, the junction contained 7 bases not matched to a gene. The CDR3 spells CSAESGRSSYNEQFF. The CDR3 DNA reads TGCAGCGCTGAGAGCGGGAGGAGCTCCTACAATGAGCAGTTCTTC.

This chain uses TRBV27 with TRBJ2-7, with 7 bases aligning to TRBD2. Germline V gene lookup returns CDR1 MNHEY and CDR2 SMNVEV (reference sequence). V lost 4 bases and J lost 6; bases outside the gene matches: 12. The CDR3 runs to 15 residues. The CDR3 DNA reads TGTGCCAGCAGTTATTCCAGGGAGGGAATGGGCGAGCAGTACTTC. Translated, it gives CASSYSREGMGEQYF.

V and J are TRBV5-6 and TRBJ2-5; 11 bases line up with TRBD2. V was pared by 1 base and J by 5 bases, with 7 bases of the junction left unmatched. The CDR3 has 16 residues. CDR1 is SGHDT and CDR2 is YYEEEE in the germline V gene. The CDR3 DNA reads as TGTGCCAGCAGCTTGTTCTCGGCTAGCGGGAGGGAGACCCAGTACTTC. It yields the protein CASSLFSASGRETQYF.

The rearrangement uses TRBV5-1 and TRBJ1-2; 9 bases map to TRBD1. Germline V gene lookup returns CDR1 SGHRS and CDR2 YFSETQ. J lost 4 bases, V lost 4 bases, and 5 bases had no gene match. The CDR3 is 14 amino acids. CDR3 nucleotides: TGCGCCAGCAGCCTAACAGGGGGCAGCTATGGCTACACCTTC. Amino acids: CASSLTGGSYGYTF.

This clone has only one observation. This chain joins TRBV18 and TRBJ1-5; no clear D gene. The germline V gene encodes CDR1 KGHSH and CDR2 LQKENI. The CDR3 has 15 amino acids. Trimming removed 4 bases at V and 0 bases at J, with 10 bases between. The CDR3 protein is CASSLRPNSNQPQHF. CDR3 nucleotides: TGTGCCAGCTCACTCCGGCCAAATAGCAATCAGCCCCAGCATTTT.

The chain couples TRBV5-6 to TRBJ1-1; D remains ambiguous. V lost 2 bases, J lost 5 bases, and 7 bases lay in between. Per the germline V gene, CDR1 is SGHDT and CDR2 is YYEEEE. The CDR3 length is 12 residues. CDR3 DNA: TGTGCCAGCAGCTTATATAGTACTGAAGCTTTCTTT. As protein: CASSLYSTEAFF.

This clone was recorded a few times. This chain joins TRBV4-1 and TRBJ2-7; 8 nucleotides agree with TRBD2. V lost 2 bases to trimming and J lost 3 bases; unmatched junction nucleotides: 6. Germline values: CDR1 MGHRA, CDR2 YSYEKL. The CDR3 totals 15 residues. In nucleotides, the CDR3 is TGCGCCAGCAGCCAACCCGGGACTAGTATCTACGAGCAGTACTTC. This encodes CASSQPGTSIYEQYF.

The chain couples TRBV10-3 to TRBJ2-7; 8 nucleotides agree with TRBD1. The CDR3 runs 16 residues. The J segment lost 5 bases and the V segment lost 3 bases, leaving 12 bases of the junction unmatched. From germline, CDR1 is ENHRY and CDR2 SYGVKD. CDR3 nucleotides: TGTGCCATCAGTGATACATCAGGACAGGGATTTAACGAGCAGTACTTC. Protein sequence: CAISDTSGQGFNEQYF.

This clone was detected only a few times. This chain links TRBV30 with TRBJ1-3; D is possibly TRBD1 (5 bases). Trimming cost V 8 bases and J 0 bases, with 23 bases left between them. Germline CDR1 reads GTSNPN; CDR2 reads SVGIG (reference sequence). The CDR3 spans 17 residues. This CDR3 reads CAGTTLGARSSGNTIYF. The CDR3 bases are TGTGCCGGTACCACATTAGGGGCCAGGAGCTCTGGAAACACCATATATTTT.

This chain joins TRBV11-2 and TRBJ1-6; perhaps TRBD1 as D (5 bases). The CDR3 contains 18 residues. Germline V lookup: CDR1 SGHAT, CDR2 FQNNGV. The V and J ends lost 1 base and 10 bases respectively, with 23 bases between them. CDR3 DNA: TGTGCCAGCAGCTTAGGCGCGCGGAGGGGTCTGTTAGGGTCACCCCTCCACTTT. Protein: CASSLGARRGLLGSPLHF.

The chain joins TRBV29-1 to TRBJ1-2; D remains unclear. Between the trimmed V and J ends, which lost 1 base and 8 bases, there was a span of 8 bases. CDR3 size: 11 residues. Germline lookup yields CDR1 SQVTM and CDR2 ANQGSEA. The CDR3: CSVEAPGGYTF. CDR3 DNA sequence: TGCAGCGTTGAAGCCCCCGGGGGCTACACCTTC.

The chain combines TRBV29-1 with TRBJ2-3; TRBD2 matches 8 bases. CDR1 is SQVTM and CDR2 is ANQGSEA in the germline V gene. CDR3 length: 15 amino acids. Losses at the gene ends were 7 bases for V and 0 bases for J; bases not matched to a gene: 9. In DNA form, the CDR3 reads TGCAGCGCCAGGGGACTAGTGGAGAGCACAGATACGCAGTATTTT. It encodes CSARGLVESTDTQYF.

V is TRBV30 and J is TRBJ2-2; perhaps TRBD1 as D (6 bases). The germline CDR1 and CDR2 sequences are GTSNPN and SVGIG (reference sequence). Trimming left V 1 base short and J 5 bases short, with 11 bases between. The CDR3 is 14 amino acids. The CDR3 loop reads CAWSGITGTGELFF. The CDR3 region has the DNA TGTGCCTGGAGTGGAATAACAGGGACCGGGGAGCTGTTTTTT.

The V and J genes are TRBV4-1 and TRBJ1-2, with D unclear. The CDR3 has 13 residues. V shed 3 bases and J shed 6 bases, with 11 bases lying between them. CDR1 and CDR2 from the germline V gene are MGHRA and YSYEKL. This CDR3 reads CASSQLGLDGYTF. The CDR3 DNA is TGCGCCAGCAGCCAGCTAGGTTTGGATGGCTACACCTTC.